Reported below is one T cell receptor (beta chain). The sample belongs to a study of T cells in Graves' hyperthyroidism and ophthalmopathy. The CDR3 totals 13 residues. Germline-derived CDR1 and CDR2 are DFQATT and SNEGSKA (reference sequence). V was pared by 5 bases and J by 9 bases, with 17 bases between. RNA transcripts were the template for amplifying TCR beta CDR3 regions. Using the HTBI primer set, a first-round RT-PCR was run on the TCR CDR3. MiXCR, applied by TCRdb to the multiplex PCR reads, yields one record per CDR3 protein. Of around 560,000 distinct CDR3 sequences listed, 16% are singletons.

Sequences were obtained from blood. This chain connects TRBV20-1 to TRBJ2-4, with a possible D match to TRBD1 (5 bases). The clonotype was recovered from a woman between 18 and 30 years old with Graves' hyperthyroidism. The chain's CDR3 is CSAPQGDPPIQYF. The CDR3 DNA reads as TGCAGTGCTCCCCAAGGGGATCCTCCCATTCAGTACTTC.